This TCR beta chain was sequenced in a study of beta chain features in type 1 diabetes. About the research overall: Examination spanned 90 million to 140 million sorted cells from all samples.

Sorting with CD45RO/CCR7/CD25/CD127/CD95/CD27 yielded naive, central memory, regulatory and stem-like memory CD4+ cells. This clone was counted only a few times. What it recognizes is unknown. Every isolated RNA sample was fully reverse transcribed, so sequencing captured expressed TCRB transcripts. Sequencing used immunoSEQ multiplex PCR; TCRdb keeps in-frame clones, though not all of them. The sample yields around 300,000 clones, 15% seen once. Broader study findings: Type 1 diabetes patients had moderately but significantly shorter TCRB CDR3s in all four CD4+ subsets. When cDNA is sequenced, cells with high TCR expression could be over-represented.

This CDR3 has 15 residues. Trimming removed 8 bases at V and 1 base at J, with 17 bases between. The germline V gene has CDR1 SEHNR and CDR2 FQNEAQ (reference sequence). The chain is built from TRBV7-9 and TRBJ1-1, with unresolved D. The sequence was obtained from a man aged 18 to 30 with type 1 diabetes. The sequencing input was naive CD4+ T cells from blood. The DNA of the CDR3 is TGTGCCAGCTCGTTCTCTAGCGGACCGAACACTGAAGCTTTCTTT. It yields the protein CASSFSSGPNTEAFF.